This T cell receptor beta chain originates from a study of cytomegalovirus exposure and HLA in healthy donors. General study points: Testing in vitro showed a few CMV-associated chains specific for CMV antigens.

This table comes from immunoSEQ multiplex PCR, and its TCRdb copy is limited to in-frame clones, with some not included. The sample lists about 98,000 clones, about 83% seen once, with roughly 4% in the top ten. With respect to this clone: The antigen remains undetermined.

This CDR3 has 14 amino acids. Germline V gene lookup returns CDR1 SGHNT and CDR2 YYREEE (reference sequence). With V trimmed by 4 bases and J by 3 bases, 6 bases remained unmatched. Sequences were obtained from PBMCs. The clonotype was recovered from a woman in her thirties in good health and CMV-seronegative. The J gene is TRBJ1-1, the V gene TRBV5-4; 7 bases are shared with TRBD1. The CDR3 loop is CASSRGRGDTEAFF. In DNA form, the CDR3 reads TGTGCCAGCAGCCGGGGCAGGGGGGACACTGAAGCTTTCTTT. The entire variable domain, with the rest obtained from reference TRBV5-4 and TRBJ1-1, is as follows: ETGVTQSPTHLIKTRGQQVTLRCSSQSGHNTVSWYQQALGQGPQFIFQYYREEENGRGNFPPRFSGLQFPNYSSELNVNALELDDSALYLCASSRGRGDTEAFFGQGTRLTVV.